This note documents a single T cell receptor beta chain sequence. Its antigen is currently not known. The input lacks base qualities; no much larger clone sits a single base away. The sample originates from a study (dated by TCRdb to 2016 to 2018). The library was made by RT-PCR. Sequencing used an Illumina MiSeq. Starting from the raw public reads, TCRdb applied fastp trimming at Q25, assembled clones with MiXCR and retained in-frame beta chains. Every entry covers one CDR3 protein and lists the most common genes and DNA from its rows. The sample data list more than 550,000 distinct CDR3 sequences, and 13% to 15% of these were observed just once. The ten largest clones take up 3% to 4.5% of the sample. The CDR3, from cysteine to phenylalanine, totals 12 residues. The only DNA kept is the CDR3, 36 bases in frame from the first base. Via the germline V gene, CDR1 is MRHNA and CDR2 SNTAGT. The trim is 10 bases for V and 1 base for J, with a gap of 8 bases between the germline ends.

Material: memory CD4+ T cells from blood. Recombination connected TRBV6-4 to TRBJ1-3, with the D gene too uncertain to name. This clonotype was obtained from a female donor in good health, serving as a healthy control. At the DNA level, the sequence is TGTGCCATCTGCCTATCTGGAAACACCATATATTTT. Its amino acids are CAICLSGNTIYF.